This section outlines one T cell receptor beta chain sequence together with its context. Its cognate antigen is unknown. From germline, CDR1 is MRHNA and CDR2 SNTAGT. Trimming took off 0 bases at V and 2 bases at J, with 2 bases between the two ends. This CDR3 has 14 residues. This sample was taken from a study of multiple sclerosis patients with progressive multifocal leukoencephalopathy. Notes on the study in general: The findings' link to JC virus versus immunocompromise remained uncertain. Lower normalized Shannon entropy suggested reduced TRB diversity in most PML patients.

Using immunoSEQ multiplex PCR, the repertoire was profiled, and TCRdb retains in-frame clones only, with some absent. The repertoire holds tens of thousands of clones, 88% seen once, with approximately 1% in the top ten. Indicated time point: before natalizumab initiation. Prior interferon beta treatment was universal, and the PML patients were all female. The sequence came from a human donor with multiple sclerosis. Sequenced sample: PBMCs. The chain has TRBV6-4 and TRBJ2-6, with no clear D. The CDR3 bases are TGTGCCAGCAGTGACTCCGCTGGGGCCAACGTCCTGACTTTC. The encoded protein is CASSDSAGANVLTF.